The rows below give T cell receptor beta chains drawn from one sample of a study of shared T cell receptors in the human thymus. Generated by immunoSEQ multiplex PCR, the TCRdb table keeps only in-frame clones and is missing some. This table has about 660,000 clones, more than 70% appearing once. The sample was also linked to a second study, of human thymus T cells.

Sequenced material: thymocytes. The source of these receptors is a boy under two years old with a congenital heart defect. Both conserved end residues are part of each CDR3. The order of the fields is J gene, clone size, D gene, V gene, CDR3 protein, CDR3 DNA. D genes are given only for firm matches. The size field is filled for only some rows; it gives once, few, many or a size class.

j_call: TRBJ2-7; clone_size: -; d_call: TRBD2; v_call: TRBV15; cdr3_aa: CATSRDYRTGTSGSPNYEQYF; cdr3_nt: TGTGCCACCAGCAGAGATTATCGAACAGGGACTAGCGGGAGCCCAAACTACGAGCAGTACTTC
j_call: TRBJ2-7; clone_size: -; d_call: -; v_call: TRBV6-1; cdr3_aa: CAITRGLFSSYEQYF; cdr3_nt: TGTGCCATCACCCGGGGACTTTTTAGCTCCTACGAGCAGTACTTC
j_call: TRBJ2-7; clone_size: -; d_call: TRBD2; v_call: TRBV11-3; cdr3_aa: CASSLTSGRSYEQYF; cdr3_nt: TGTGCCAGCAGCTTGACTAGCGGGAGGTCCTACGAGCAGTACTTC
j_call: TRBJ2-1; clone_size: -; d_call: -; v_call: TRBV28; cdr3_aa: CASSFLGHNEQFF; cdr3_nt: TGTGCCAGCAGTTTTCTGGGGCACAATGAGCAGTTCTTC
j_call: TRBJ2-1; clone_size: -; d_call: -; v_call: TRBV10-2; cdr3_aa: CASSGRDRRAGCMCNEQFF; cdr3_nt: TGCGCCAGCAGTGGGAGGGACCGACGGGCCGGCTGTATGTGCAATGAGCAGTTCTTC
j_call: TRBJ2-7; clone_size: -; d_call: -; v_call: TRBV28; cdr3_aa: CASSFAEEGSREQYF; cdr3_nt: TGTGCCAGCAGCTTCGCCGAAGAGGGTTCCCGCGAGCAGTACTTC
j_call: TRBJ1-2; clone_size: -; d_call: TRBD1; v_call: TRBV5-4; cdr3_aa: CASSCYPGQPFLTF; cdr3_nt: TGTGCCAGCAGCTGCTACCCGGGACAGCCTTTTTTGACCTTC
j_call: TRBJ2-7; clone_size: -; d_call: TRBD2; v_call: TRBV7-2; cdr3_aa: CASSLRAGDIYEQYF; cdr3_nt: TGTGCCAGCAGCTTAAGAGCGGGAGACATCTACGAGCAGTACTTC
j_call: TRBJ2-2; clone_size: -; d_call: TRBD1; v_call: TRBV4-1; cdr3_aa: CASSHRQGVGELFF; cdr3_nt: TGCGCCAGCAGCCATCGACAGGGCGTGGGGGAGCTGTTTTTT
j_call: TRBJ2-5; clone_size: -; d_call: TRBD1; v_call: TRBV7-8; cdr3_aa: CASSFLLSPGQGTQETQYF; cdr3_nt: TGTGCCAGCAGCTTTCTTCTGTCCCCGGGACAGGGGACGCAAGAGACCCAGTACTTC
j_call: TRBJ1-5; clone_size: -; d_call: -; v_call: TRBV6-1; cdr3_aa: CASSEWAQPQHF; cdr3_nt: TGTGCCAGCAGTGAATGGGCTCAGCCCCAGCATTTT
j_call: TRBJ1-1; clone_size: -; d_call: -; v_call: TRBV6-5; cdr3_aa: CASSHGKNRNTEAFF; cdr3_nt: TGTGCCAGCAGTCACGGGAAAAACAGAAACACTGAAGCTTTCTTT
j_call: TRBJ1-5; clone_size: -; d_call: TRBD1; v_call: TRBV12-5; cdr3_aa: CASGLPPRDGHRGDQPQHF; cdr3_nt: TGTGCTAGTGGTTTGCCCCCTCGAGATGGCCACAGGGGGGATCAGCCCCAGCATTTT
j_call: TRBJ1-5; clone_size: -; d_call: -; v_call: TRBV28; cdr3_aa: CASSGPGHNQPQHF; cdr3_nt: TGTGCCAGCAGTGGGCCGGGACATAATCAGCCCCAGCATTTT
j_call: TRBJ1-3; clone_size: -; d_call: -; v_call: TRBV25-1; cdr3_aa: CASSASQGNSGNTIYF; cdr3_nt: TGTGCCAGCAGTGCGTCACAGGGCAACTCTGGAAACACCATATATTTT
j_call: TRBJ2-7; clone_size: -; d_call: -; v_call: TRBV5-6; cdr3_aa: CASSLFTVLADEQYF; cdr3_nt: TGTGCCAGCAGCTTGTTTACAGTTCTTGCCGACGAGCAGTACTTC
j_call: TRBJ2-7; clone_size: -; d_call: TRBD2; v_call: TRBV10-2; cdr3_aa: CASSESSGRLYEQYF; cdr3_nt: TGCGCCAGCAGTGAGTCGAGCGGGAGGCTCTACGAGCAGTACTTC
j_call: TRBJ1-1; clone_size: -; d_call: -; v_call: TRBV9; cdr3_aa: CASSAQATLMFGAFF; cdr3_nt: TGTGCCAGCAGCGCCCAAGCCACCCTCATGTTCGGAGCTTTCTTT
j_call: TRBJ2-7; clone_size: few; d_call: -; v_call: TRBV21-1; cdr3_aa: CASSELPTSGGPQATPTYEQYF; cdr3_nt: TGTGCCAGCAGCGAACTACCGACTAGCGGGGGACCTCAGGCCACTCCCACCTACGAGCAGTACTTC
j_call: TRBJ2-5; clone_size: -; d_call: -; v_call: TRBV10-1; cdr3_aa: CASSAGAGETQYF; cdr3_nt: TGCGCCAGCAGTGCTGGGGCAGGAGAGACCCAGTACTTC
j_call: TRBJ2-1; clone_size: -; d_call: TRBD1; v_call: TRBV19; cdr3_aa: CASSLGTDHNEQFF; cdr3_nt: TGTGCCAGTAGTCTGGGGACAGACCACAATGAGCAGTTCTTC
j_call: TRBJ2-7; clone_size: -; d_call: TRBD1; v_call: TRBV28; cdr3_aa: CASSLRQGASYEQYF; cdr3_nt: TGTGCCAGCAGCCTGAGGCAGGGGGCCTCCTACGAGCAGTACTTC
j_call: TRBJ1-1; clone_size: -; d_call: TRBD1; v_call: TRBV15; cdr3_aa: CATSSAPGGEAFF; cdr3_nt: TGTGCCACCAGCAGTGCACCAGGGGGCGAAGCTTTCTTT
j_call: TRBJ2-2; clone_size: -; d_call: -; v_call: TRBV5-1; cdr3_aa: CASSLKVQVNTGELFF; cdr3_nt: TGCGCCAGCAGCTTAAAGGTACAGGTAAACACCGGGGAGCTGTTTTTT
j_call: TRBJ2-3; clone_size: -; d_call: TRBD2; v_call: TRBV15; cdr3_aa: CATVSGGCTDTQYF; cdr3_nt: TGTGCCACCGTTAGCGGGGGGTGTACAGATACGCAGTATTTT
j_call: TRBJ2-2; clone_size: -; d_call: TRBD2; v_call: TRBV11-3; cdr3_aa: CASSLVVAGERAGELFF; cdr3_nt: TGTGCCAGCAGCTTAGTCGTAGCGGGAGAACGCGCCGGGGAGCTGTTTTTT
j_call: TRBJ2-1; clone_size: -; d_call: TRBD2; v_call: TRBV13; cdr3_aa: CASSLLRGGGHEQFF; cdr3_nt: TGTGCCAGCAGCTTGTTGCGGGGGGGCGGCCATGAGCAGTTCTTC
j_call: TRBJ1-2; clone_size: few; d_call: -; v_call: TRBV19; cdr3_aa: CASSSRPGGYGYTF; cdr3_nt: TGTGCCAGTAGTTCTAGGCCCGGGGGCTATGGCTACACCTTC
j_call: TRBJ2-7; clone_size: few; d_call: TRBD2; v_call: TRBV5-6; cdr3_aa: CASSHGTSGSYEQYF; cdr3_nt: TGTGCCAGCAGCCATGGGACTAGCGGATCCTACGAGCAGTACTTC
j_call: TRBJ2-7; clone_size: -; d_call: -; v_call: TRBV7-2; cdr3_aa: CASSPTSGGQDSYEQYF; cdr3_nt: TGTGCCAGCAGCCCAACCTCGGGGGGACAGGACTCCTACGAGCAGTACTTC
j_call: TRBJ2-5; clone_size: -; d_call: -; v_call: TRBV6-5; cdr3_aa: CASSLGTGEETQYF; cdr3_nt: TGTGCCAGCAGCCTAGGGACTGGAGAAGAGACCCAGTACTTC
j_call: TRBJ1-6; clone_size: -; d_call: TRBD1; v_call: TRBV7-2; cdr3_aa: CASSATGTGFSPLHF; cdr3_nt: TGTGCCAGCAGCGCAACCGGGACAGGGTTTTCACCCCTCCACTTT
j_call: TRBJ2-2; clone_size: -; d_call: -; v_call: TRBV5-1; cdr3_aa: CASSLFGDSGTGELFF; cdr3_nt: TGCGCCAGCAGCTTGTTTGGAGACTCCGGTACCGGGGAGCTGTTTTTT
j_call: TRBJ1-3; clone_size: -; d_call: TRBD1; v_call: TRBV9; cdr3_aa: CASSARGTTGNTIYF; cdr3_nt: TGTGCCAGCAGCGCCAGGGGGACAACAGGAAACACCATATATTTT
j_call: TRBJ2-7; clone_size: -; d_call: -; v_call: TRBV6-1; cdr3_aa: CASSEQGHRYEQYF; cdr3_nt: TGTGCCAGCAGTGAACAGGGACACCGTTACGAGCAGTACTTC